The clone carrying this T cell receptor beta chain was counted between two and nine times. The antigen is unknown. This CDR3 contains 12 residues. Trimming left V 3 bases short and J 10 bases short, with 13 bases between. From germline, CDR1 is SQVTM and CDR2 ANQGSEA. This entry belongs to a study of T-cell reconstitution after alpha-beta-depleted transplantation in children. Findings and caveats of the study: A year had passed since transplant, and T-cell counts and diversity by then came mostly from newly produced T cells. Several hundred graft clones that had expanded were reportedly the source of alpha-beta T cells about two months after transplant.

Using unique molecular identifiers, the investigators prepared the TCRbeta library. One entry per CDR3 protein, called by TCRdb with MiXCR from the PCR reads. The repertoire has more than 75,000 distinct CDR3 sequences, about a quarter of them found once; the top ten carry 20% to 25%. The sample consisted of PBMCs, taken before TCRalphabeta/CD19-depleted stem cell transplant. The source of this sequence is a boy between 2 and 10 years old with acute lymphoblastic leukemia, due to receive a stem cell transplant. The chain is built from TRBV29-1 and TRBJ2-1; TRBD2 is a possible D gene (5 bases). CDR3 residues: CSVELGALEQFF. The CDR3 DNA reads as TGCAGCGTTGAGTTGGGAGCCCTGGAGCAGTTCTTC.